Listed here are 19 T cell receptor beta chains from one sample, sequenced in a study of T cell repertoires in cytomegalovirus infection. Antigens for these TCRs are unknown. From the reads, TCRdb called clonotypes with MiXCR, one entry per CDR3 protein. The repertoire consists of some 270,000 distinct CDR3 sequences, with approximately 22% occurring once and the leading ten covering approximately 19%. Specimen: cultured PBMCs, collected from culture after CMV antigen stimulation. The origin of the receptors is a human donor in good health (CMV status not recorded). Some clones in this sample may be carry-over from other donors' samples.

The sample holds a few counts of this clonotype. This chain links TRBV7-2 with TRBJ2-1, with a tentative D call TRBD2 (7 bases). Germline V lookup: CDR1 SGHTA, CDR2 FQGNSA. The ends were cut back, 5 bases at V and 6 bases at J, with 17 bases in the middle. This CDR3 has 15 residues. CDR3 sequence reads: CASSETRGGGNEQFF. CDR3 coding DNA: TGTGCCAGCAGCGAGACTAGGGGGGGGGGCAATGAGCAGTTCTTC.

The chain recombines TRBV15 with TRBJ1-5; D is unclear. This CDR3 spans 13 amino acids. Between the trimmed V and J ends, which lost 5 bases and 11 bases, there was a span of 16 bases. The germline CDR1 and CDR2 sequences are LNHNV and YYDKDF (reference sequence). The CDR3 region has the DNA TGTGCCACCAGCGAGTCCTTACAGCACGCCCAGCATTTT. It encodes CATSESLQHAQHF.

The chain links TRBV2 to TRBJ2-7; a weak D match, TRBD1 (6 bases). The CDR3 is 13 residues long. Germline V CDR1 and CDR2: SNHLY, FYNNEI. Trimming took off 8 bases at V and 1 base at J, with 12 bases between the two ends. CDR3 residues: CASGRDISYEQYV. The CDR3 DNA follows: TGTGCCAGCGGCCGGGACATTTCCTACGAGCAGTACGTC.

The table lists this clonotype with many counts. V usage is TRBV4-1 and J usage is TRBJ2-7; D is unresolved. Germline V gene lookup returns CDR1 MGHRA and CDR2 YSYEKL. This CDR3 is built from 16 residues. Trimming took off 1 base at V and 4 bases at J, with 17 bases between the two ends. CDR3 sequence: CASSQAPRTRLYEQYF. The DNA for the CDR3 is TGCGCCAGCAGCCAAGCGCCTCGGACCAGGTTGTACGAGCAGTACTTC.

This clonotype has at least ten counts. V and J are TRBV7-2 and TRBJ2-7, with 9 bases fitting TRBD2. Germline CDR1 and CDR2: SGHTA and FQGNSA. The CDR3 sequence is 16 residues long. V was clipped by 0 bases and J by 4 bases; unmatched bases: 7. The DNA of the CDR3 is TGTGCCAGCAGCTTAGCGAACGTCGCGGGAGGGTACGAGCAGTACTTC. It is translated as CASSLANVAGGYEQYF.

This clonotype was seen only a few times. V usage is TRBV5-1 and J usage is TRBJ2-5, with no clear D. The CDR3 is made up of 13 amino acids. Germline values: CDR1 SGHRS, CDR2 YFSETQ. The ends were cut back, 0 bases at V and 1 base at J, with 4 bases in the middle. CDR3 protein: CASSLEGQETQYF. The CDR3 nucleotides read TGCGCCAGCAGCTTGGAAGGCCAAGAGACCCAGTACTTC.

In the case of this clonotype: With a much larger clone just one base away, this may be a read error. The CDR3 nucleotides read TGTGCCAGCAGCTCAGTTTCGGACTATAGCAATCAGCCCCAGCATTTT. Its protein is CASSSVSDYSNQPQHF. The genes are TRBV7-2 and TRBJ1-5; no definite D call. V was shortened by 4 bases and J by 0 bases, with 13 bases between the two germline ends. CDR1 SGHTA and CDR2 FQGNSA come from the germline V gene. The CDR3 is made up of 16 amino acids.

This clonotype was seen a handful of times. The rearrangement links TRBV7-3 to TRBJ2-2; TRBD1 matches 8 bases. The CDR3 covers 16 residues. The V gene end was trimmed by 4 bases and the J gene end by 4 bases; junction bases not matched to a gene: 8. From germline, CDR1 is SGHTA and CDR2 FQGTGA. CDR3 residues: CASSSQGALSTGELFF. In DNA, the CDR3 is TGTGCCAGCAGCTCGCAGGGGGCGCTGAGCACCGGGGAGCTGTTTTTT. Using reference TRBV7-3 and TRBJ2-2 for the parts outside the CDR3, the full variable domain is GAGVSQTPSNKVTEKGKYVELRCDPISGHTALYWYRQSLGQGPEFLIYFQGTGAADDSGLPNDRFFAVRPEGSVSTLKIQRTERGDSAVYLCASSSQGALSTGELFFGEGSRLTVL.

At least ten counts were recorded for this clonotype. V gene TRBV27 combines with J gene TRBJ2-5; D may correspond to TRBD1 or TRBD2 (5 bases each). Germline CDR1 MNHEY, CDR2 SMNVEV (reference sequence). Trimming stripped 6 bases from V and 2 bases from J, with 7 bases between. The CDR3 totals 12 residues. The CDR3 DNA follows: TGTGCCAGCAGGGGGGTACAAGAGACCCAGTACTTC. Amino acids: CASRGVQETQYF.

The chain has TRBV11-2 and TRBJ2-1, with D maybe TRBD2 (6 bases). The CDR3 has 15 residues. Trimming stripped 1 base from V and 9 bases from J, with 16 bases between. The germline gives CDR1 SGHAT, CDR2 FQNNGV. CDR3 DNA: TGTGCCAGCAGCTTAGTGGCTAGCGCGCGAGGTGAGCAGTTCTTC. This codes for CASSLVASARGEQFF.

This clonotype was counted only a few times. V usage is TRBV6-2 or TRBV6-3 and J usage is TRBJ2-1; D is undetermined. V gave up 5 bases and J gave up 7 bases, with 24 bases separating them. The CDR3 consists of 17 residues. Per germline, CDR1 MNHEY and CDR2 SVGEGT. CDR3 nucleotide sequence: TGTGCCAGCAGTCGGCACCGCTTAAGGAAAACGACGAATGAGCAGTTCTTC. Its protein is CASSRHRLRKTTNEQFF.

This clonotype has only a few counts. The V gene is TRBV28, the J gene TRBJ2-2; 8 bases are a match to TRBD1. CDR3 length: 15 residues. In germline, CDR1 is MDHEN, CDR2 SYDVKM. V shed 6 bases and J 4 bases; nucleotides not matched to a gene: 7. In DNA form, the CDR3 reads TGTGCCAGCAGCCGCGGGACAGGTCGCACCGGGGAGCTGTTTTTT. Amino acids: CASSRGTGRTGELFF.

This clonotype was counted only a few times. The rearrangement joins TRBV7-4 to TRBJ1-1, with TRBD1 matching over 9 bases. This CDR3 is built from 15 residues. V shed 5 bases and J 1 base; nucleotides not matched to a gene: 5. Germline CDR1 is SGHVT and CDR2 is SQSDAQ. This CDR3 is CASSTGTGRNTEAFF. The CDR3 region has the DNA TGTGCCAGCAGCACGGGGACAGGGCGGAACACTGAAGCTTTCTTT.

This clonotype was seen ten or more times. This chain connects TRBV6-5 to TRBJ2-1; D is undetermined. The CDR3 spans 14 residues. Looked up from germline, CDR1 is MNHEY and CDR2 is SVGAGI. V was pared by 2 bases and J by 7 bases, with 12 bases between. DNA of the CDR3: TGTGCCAGCAGTTACGGTCAGTCTATTAATGAGCAGTTCTTC. Its translation is CASSYGQSINEQFF.

This clonotype has at least ten counts. The CDR3 DNA follows: TGTGCCAGCAGCTTACCGTCCGGGGAGCTGTTTTTT. This codes for CASSLPSGELFF. The chain links TRBV11-2 to TRBJ2-2; the D is unclear. The CDR3 has 12 amino acids. Deletions cut 2 bases from V and 6 bases from J, with 4 bases between. Germline V gene sequence: CDR1 SGHAT, CDR2 FQNNGV.

A note on this clonotype: One end of the junction varies from germline; a read error may be responsible. The chain uses TRBV4-1 and TRBJ1-1; 9 positions agree with TRBD1. Per the germline V gene, CDR1 is MGHRA and CDR2 is YSYEKL. The CDR3 runs 15 residues. DNA of the CDR3: TGCGCCAGCAGCGAAGATGCGGACAGGGGAACTGAAGCTTTCTTT. Translating it yields CASSEDADRGTEAFF.

The genes are TRBV7-9 and TRBJ2-7; the D is unclear. Germline V lookup: CDR1 SEHNR, CDR2 FQNEAQ (reference sequence). CDR3 length: 12 residues. Trimming pared 2 bases from V and 3 bases from J, leaving 5 bases between. CDR3 bases: TGTGCCAGCAGCTTATATGGCTACGAGCAGTACTTC. Its protein is CASSLYGYEQYF.

This clonotype was observed a few times. DNA of the CDR3: TGTGCCAGCAAAGCGAACTCTGGAAACACCATATATTTT. It encodes CASKANSGNTIYF. The V call is TRBV27, the J call TRBJ1-3, with unresolved D. The CDR3 length is 13 residues. Germline assignment: CDR1 MNHEY and CDR2 SMNVEV (reference sequence). Trimming removed 7 bases from V and 0 bases from J, with 7 bases in between.

The chain has TRBV29-1 and TRBJ2-7; 8 bases align to TRBD1. Germline CDR1 SQVTM, CDR2 ANQGSEA. The trim removed 6 bases at V and 2 bases at J, leaving 9 bases unmatched. The CDR3 extends over 14 amino acids. CDR3 region: CSVIPGTGTYEQYF. For the CDR3, the DNA is TGCAGCGTAATTCCCGGGACAGGTACCTACGAGCAGTACTTC.